This TCR beta chain was recorded in a study of blood T cell repertoires in COVID-19. Study background: Italy, Spain and the United States were the sources of the convalescent and acute COVID-19 samples. T cells, B-cell-depleted T cells, or PBMCs provided the cDNA or gDNA that served as material.

Original data processing: Using reference gene primer amplification, nucleated cell counts were estimated. Clones were sequenced by immunoSEQ multiplex PCR, and TCRdb holds only the in-frame ones, with some missing. V, J and clone size are taken as reported in that table, and D and trimming were inferred from the DNA itself. This sample has about 250,000 clones, with roughly nine tenths found just once. Germline assignment: CDR1 GTSNPN and CDR2 SVGIG (reference sequence). V was trimmed by 0 bases and J by 2 bases, leaving 14 bases between them. This CDR3 has 16 residues. V gene TRBV30 combines with J gene TRBJ2-1; D possibly corresponds to TRBD2 (6 bases). Specimen: peripheral blood. The receptor was derived from a woman in her forties who had recovered from COVID-19. CDR3 sequence reads: CAWSVGGSGPYNEQFF. CDR3 bases: TGTGCCTGGAGTGTCGGCGGTAGCGGACCCTACAATGAGCAGTTCTTC. Variable domain in full (rest from reference TRBV30 and TRBJ2-1): SQTIHQWPATLVQPVGSPLSLECTVEGTSNPNLYWYRQAAGRGLQLLFYSVGIGQISSEVPQNLSASRPQDRQFILSSKKLLLSDSGFYLCAWSVGGSGPYNEQFFGPGTRLTVL.